This entry describes one T cell receptor beta chain. The antigen remains undetermined. This sample is drawn from a study of shared clonotypes between healthy human individuals. Study-level points and caveats: Of the naive CD4 clonotypes, roughly 5.5% were shared across several donors.

TCRdb's copy holds only in-frame clones and misses some; the assay was immunoSEQ multiplex PCR. This table has over 850,000 clones, around three quarters appearing once. Germline loops: CDR1 SGHTS, CDR2 YDEGEE. The V end lost 9 bases, the J end lost 4 bases, and 20 bases lay between the germline ends. CDR3 size: 15 residues. Adult Caucasians living in Nashville, Tennessee made up all of the donors. Splitting of CD4+ cells produced CD45RA+ naive and CD45RA-negative memory subsets. The origin of this receptor is a man younger than 35 in good health. Some clones in this sample may be carry-over from other donors' samples. The rearrangement uses TRBV5-8 and TRBJ1-5, with no clear D. The sample comprised memory CD4+ T cells from PBMCs. The subset is: CD45RA-negative fraction. As DNA, the CDR3 is TGTGCCACTAGCCCGGGCCCTGGACGTAATCAGCCCCAGCATTTT. This codes for CATSPGPGRNQPQHF.